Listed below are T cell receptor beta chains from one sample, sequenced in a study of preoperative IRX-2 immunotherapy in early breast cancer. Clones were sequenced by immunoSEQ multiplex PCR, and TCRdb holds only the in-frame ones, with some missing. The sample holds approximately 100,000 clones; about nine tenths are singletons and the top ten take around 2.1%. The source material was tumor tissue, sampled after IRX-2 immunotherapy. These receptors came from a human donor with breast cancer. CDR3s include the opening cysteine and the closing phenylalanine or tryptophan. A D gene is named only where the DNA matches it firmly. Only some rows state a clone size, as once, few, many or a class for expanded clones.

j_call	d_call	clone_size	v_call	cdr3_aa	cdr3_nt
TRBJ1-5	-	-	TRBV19	CASQGTYSNQPQHF	TGTGCCAGTCAGGGGACTTATAGCAATCAGCCCCAGCATTTT
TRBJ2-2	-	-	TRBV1	CASSQPGANTGELFF	TGCGCCAGCAGCCAACCGGGCGCGAACACCGGGGAGCTGTTTTTT
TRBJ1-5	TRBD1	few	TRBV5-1	CASSFDRGNQPQHF	TGCGCCAGCAGCTTTGACAGGGGCAATCAGCCCCAGCATTTT
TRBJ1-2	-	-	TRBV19	CASSIGGPNYGYTF	TGTGCCAGTAGTATAGGAGGGCCGAACTATGGCTACACCTTC
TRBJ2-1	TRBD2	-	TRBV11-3	CASSLVTSGGALGFKQFF	TGTGCCAGCAGCTTGGTGACTAGCGGGGGGGCCTTAGGTTTTAAGCAGTTCTTC
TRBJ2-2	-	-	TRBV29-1	CSVGDRTGELFF	TGCAGCGTTGGAGACCGCACCGGGGAGCTGTTTTTT
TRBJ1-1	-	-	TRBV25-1	CASSEGIGQAFF	TGTGCCAGCAGTGAAGGAATCGGGCAAGCTTTCTTT
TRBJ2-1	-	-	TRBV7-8	CASSLIGRYDEQFF	TGTGCCAGCAGCTTAATTGGGAGATACGATGAGCAGTTCTTC
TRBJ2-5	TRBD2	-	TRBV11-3	CASSPWASGEETQYF	TGTGCCAGCAGCCCATGGGCTAGCGGGGAGGAGACCCAGTACTTC
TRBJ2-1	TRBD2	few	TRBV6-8	CAISRGRDSYNEQFF	TGTGCCATCAGTCGCGGGAGGGACTCCTACAATGAGCAGTTCTTC
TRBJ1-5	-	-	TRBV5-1	CASPIRGYSNQPQHF	TGCGCCAGCCCCATCCGGGGGTATAGCAATCAGCCCCAGCATTTT
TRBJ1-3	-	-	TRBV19	CASSPRTALSGNTIYF	TGTGCCAGTAGCCCTCGGACAGCCCTCTCTGGAAACACCATATATTTT